This TCR beta chain was recovered during a study of shared clonotypes between healthy human individuals. General study results and limits: Non-shared clonotypes had lower generation probabilities than those shared by all four donors. Among a few donors, roughly 5% of naive CD4 clonotypes were found in common.

Sorted-subset replicate PCRs used 150 to 250 ng of genomic DNA. This amount corresponded to 30,000 to 35,000 T cell genomes. Data came from immunoSEQ multiplex PCR; TCRdb stores just in-frame clones and leaves some out. The data show about 1.5 million clones, approximately 98% seen once. CDR1 and CDR2 from the germline V gene are SGHKS and YYEKEE (reference sequence). The CDR3 runs to 15 residues. The V gene lost 3 bases and the J gene lost 4 bases, with 15 bases spanning the gap. Comment on this clone: As yet, its antigen is unknown.

The TCR was taken from a man younger than 45 in good health. The V call is TRBV5-5, the J call TRBJ2-3; D uncertain. Sequencing was carried out using naive CD4+ T cells sorted from blood. Documented subset: CD45RA+ positively selected. The CDR3 coding sequence is TGTGCCAGCAGCTATTTAGTTCACCCTCCAGATACGCAGTATTTT. Its translation: CASSYLVHPPDTQYF.